This TCR beta chain was recovered during a study of blood T cell repertoires in COVID-19. Looking at the study overall: The study drew acute and convalescent COVID-19 samples from the United States, Italy and Spain. Sources were T cells, B-cell-depleted T cells, or PBMCs; the material itself was cDNA or gDNA.

This table comes from immunoSEQ multiplex PCR, and its TCRdb copy is limited to in-frame clones, with some not included. The sample includes 150,000 to 200,000 clones, roughly nine tenths seen only once; the top ten take around a quarter. The CDR3 contains 15 residues. CDR1 and CDR2 from the germline V gene are KGHSH and LQKENI. V shed 2 bases and J shed 7 bases, with 12 bases lying between them. Source material: peripheral blood. This sequence was found in a man aged 60 to 75 with acute or convalescent COVID-19. The gene calls are TRBV18 and TRBJ1-6; no clear D gene. CDR3 residues: CASSPGPPGNSPLHF. Here the CDR3 DNA reads TGTGCCAGCTCACCAGGACCCCCGGGGAATTCACCCCTCCACTTT.